This T cell receptor (beta chain) was found in a study of siplizumab effects on memory and regulatory T cells. Broader study findings: Naive T cells were seemingly more diverse than memory cells, and major contributions to the alloresponse seemed to be made by them.

The CDR3 is 18 amino acids. Trimming removed 8 bases from V and 0 bases from J, with 24 bases in between. Germline V gene lookup returns CDR1 SGHVS and CDR2 FQNEAQ. Some clones are missing from TCRdb's copy, which holds only in-frame ones; the method was immunoSEQ multiplex PCR. The sample holds about 100,000 clones, 91% seen once. The table lists this clone with a count of one. Its antigen is as yet unknown. Sequenced input: CD4+ T cells sorted from blood. This TCR was sampled from a human donor in good health. Some clones in this sample may be carry-over from other donors' samples. The rearrangement links TRBV7-8 to TRBJ2-3, with D hard to call. CDR3 sequence (DNA): TGTGCCAGCCCAACAGCGTATAGGGCAGCTACTAGCACAGATACGCAGTATTTT. Its protein is CASPTAYRAATSTDTQYF. The full variable domain, with the rest looked up from reference TRBV7-8 and TRBJ2-3, is GAGVSQSPRYKVAKRGQDVALRCDPISGHVSLFWYQQALGQGPEFLTYFQNEAQLDKSGLPSDRFFAERPEGSVSTLKIQRTQQEDSAVYLCASPTAYRAATSTDTQYFGPGTRLTVL.